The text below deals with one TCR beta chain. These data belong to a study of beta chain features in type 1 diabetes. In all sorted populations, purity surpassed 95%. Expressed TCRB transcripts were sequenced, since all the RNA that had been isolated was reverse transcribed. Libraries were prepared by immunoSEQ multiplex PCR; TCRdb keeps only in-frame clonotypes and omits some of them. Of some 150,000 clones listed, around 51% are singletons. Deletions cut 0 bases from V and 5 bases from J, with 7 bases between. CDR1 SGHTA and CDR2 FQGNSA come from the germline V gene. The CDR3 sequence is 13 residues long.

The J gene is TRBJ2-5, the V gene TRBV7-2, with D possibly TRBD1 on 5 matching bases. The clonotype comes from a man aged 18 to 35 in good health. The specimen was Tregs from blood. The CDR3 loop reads CASSLAAGETQYF. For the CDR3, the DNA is TGTGCCAGCAGCTTAGCGGCAGGGGAGACCCAGTACTTC.